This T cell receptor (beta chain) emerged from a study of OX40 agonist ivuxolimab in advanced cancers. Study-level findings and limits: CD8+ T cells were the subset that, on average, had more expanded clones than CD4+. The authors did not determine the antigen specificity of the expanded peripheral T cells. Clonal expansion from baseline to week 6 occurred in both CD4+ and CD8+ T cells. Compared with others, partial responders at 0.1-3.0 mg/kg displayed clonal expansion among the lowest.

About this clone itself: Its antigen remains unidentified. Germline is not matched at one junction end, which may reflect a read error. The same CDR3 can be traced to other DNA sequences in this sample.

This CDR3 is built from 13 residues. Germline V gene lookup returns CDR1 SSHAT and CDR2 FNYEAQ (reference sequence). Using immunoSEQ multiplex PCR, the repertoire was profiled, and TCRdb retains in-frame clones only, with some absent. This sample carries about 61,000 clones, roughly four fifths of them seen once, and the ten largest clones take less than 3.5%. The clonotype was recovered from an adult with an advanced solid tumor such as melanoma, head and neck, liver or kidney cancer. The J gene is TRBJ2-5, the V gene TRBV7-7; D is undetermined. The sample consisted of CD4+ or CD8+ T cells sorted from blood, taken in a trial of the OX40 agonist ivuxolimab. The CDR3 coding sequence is TGTGCTAGCAGCTTAGACGGGCAAGAGACCCAGTACTTC. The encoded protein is CASSLDGQETQYF.